These T cell receptor beta chains were read from a single sample in a study of siplizumab effects on memory and regulatory T cells. Generated by immunoSEQ multiplex PCR, the TCRdb table keeps only in-frame clones and is missing some. The sample contains roughly 26,000 clones, around 84% of which appear only once. Material for sequencing was memory CD4+ T cells sorted from blood. Every receptor here comes from a human donor in good health. CDR3s include the opening cysteine and the closing phenylalanine or tryptophan. D genes are given only for firm matches. Where a row states a size, it is once, few, many or the class of an expanded clone; other rows omit it.

-	TRBV7-8	TRBD1	TRBJ2-1	CASSQTGTGFGEQFF	TGTGCCAGCAGCCAGACCGGGACAGGGTTCGGTGAGCAGTTCTTC
-	TRBV7-6	-	TRBJ2-3	CASSRREGTDTQYF	TGTGCCAGCAGCCGGCGGGAAGGCACAGATACGCAGTATTTT
-	TRBV18	-	TRBJ1-6	CASSRGQKTSPLHF	TGTGCCAGCTCCCGAGGACAAAAGACATCACCCCTCCACTTT
-	TRBV5-1	-	TRBJ2-5	CASSLDYQETQYF	TGCGCCAGCAGCTTGGACTACCAAGAGACCCAGTACTTC
-	TRBV7-3	-	TRBJ2-6	CASRGKQGSGANVLTF	TGTGCCAGCAGGGGAAAACAGGGCTCTGGGGCCAACGTCCTGACTTTC
-	TRBV6-6	-	TRBJ1-2	CASRRDANYGYTF	TGTGCCAGCCGAAGGGACGCTAACTATGGCTACACCTTC
-	TRBV5-1	-	TRBJ2-7	CASSLAGTDMGEQYF	TGCGCCAGCAGCCTAGCTGGGACGGACATGGGGGAGCAGTACTTC
-	TRBV4-1	-	TRBJ1-4	CASSQGMGEKLFF	TGCGCCAGCAGCCAAGGTATGGGAGAAAAACTGTTTTTT
-	TRBV9	TRBD2	TRBJ2-1	CASSVGVSGRNEQFF	TGTGCCAGCAGCGTAGGAGTTAGCGGGAGGAATGAGCAGTTCTTC
-	TRBV5-4	TRBD1	TRBJ1-1	CASRKTGSNMATEAFF	TGTGCCAGCAGGAAGACAGGGTCGAATATGGCGACTGAAGCTTTCTTT
-	TRBV21-1	-	TRBJ1-2	CATDRGRGYTF	TGTGCCACCGACAGGGGTCGTGGCTACACCTTC
-	TRBV11-3	-	TRBJ2-7	CASSPTPFEQYF	TGTGCCAGCAGCCCTACACCGTTTGAGCAGTACTTC
-	TRBV7-8	TRBD1	TRBJ1-2	CASSPGQGATIYGYTF	TGTGCCAGCAGCCCCGGACAGGGGGCGACTATTTATGGCTACACCTTC
-	TRBV20-1	-	TRBJ2-3	CSAYNGDTQYF	TGCAGTGCTTATAACGGTGATACGCAGTATTTT
-	TRBV19	TRBD2	TRBJ2-1	CASHWGSGSYNEQFF	TGTGCCAGTCACTGGGGTAGCGGGAGTTACAATGAGCAGTTCTTC
once	TRBV18	-	TRBJ2-1	CASSPIQSSYNEQFF	TGTGCCAGCTCCCCGATTCAGAGCTCCTACAATGAGCAGTTCTTC
-	TRBV7-9	-	TRBJ2-1	CASSLSSGFEQFF	TGTGCCAGCAGCTTGTCAAGCGGGTTTGAGCAGTTCTTC
few	TRBV9	-	TRBJ1-2	CASSVGYYGYTF	TGTGCCAGCAGCGTCGGCTACTACGGCTACACCTTC
once	TRBV4-3	-	TRBJ1-3	CASSQTTGNTIYF	TGCGCCAGCAGCCAAACGACTGGAAACACCATATATTTT
-	TRBV2	TRBD1	TRBJ2-5	CASTDRRQETQYF	TGTGCCAGCACGGACAGGCGACAAGAGACCCAGTACTTC
-	TRBV9	-	TRBJ1-6	CASSVGTARPLHF	TGTGCCAGCAGCGTGGGGACGGCCCGACCCCTCCACTTT
once	TRBV5-5	TRBD1	TRBJ1-2	CASSLDRGRGGYTF	TGTGCCAGCAGCTTGGACAGGGGGCGCGGTGGCTACACCTTC
-	TRBV4-3	TRBD2	TRBJ2-1	CASSPSGSFNEQFF	TGCGCCAGCAGCCCTAGCGGGAGTTTCAATGAGCAGTTCTTC
-	TRBV18	-	TRBJ2-7	CASSPLAVDAYEQYF	TGTGCCAGCTCACCGTTAGCGGTCGACGCCTACGAGCAGTACTTC
-	TRBV29-1	-	TRBJ2-3	CSVDFLDTQYF	TGCAGCGTTGATTTTCTAGATACGCAGTATTTT
few	TRBV2	-	TRBJ2-7	CASSPLWTPSTQYF	TGTGCCAGCAGTCCCCTGTGGACACCTTCTACGCAGTACTTC
-	TRBV27	-	TRBJ1-2	CASSLHIGAGGYTF	TGTGCCAGCAGTTTACACATTGGGGCCGGCGGCTACACCTTC
-	TRBV18	TRBD2	TRBJ2-2	CASSLFLAGVSGELFF	TGTGCCAGCTCCCTTTTCCTAGCGGGAGTGTCCGGGGAGCTGTTTTTT
few	TRBV5-4	-	TRBJ2-5	CASSGTPQETQYF	TGTGCCAGCAGCGGGACGCCGCAAGAGACCCAGTACTTC
few	TRBV13	-	TRBJ1-5	CASSLGGRNQPQHF	TGTGCCAGCAGCTTAGGGGGGAGGAATCAGCCCCAGCATTTT
-	TRBV6-1	-	TRBJ2-4	CASSALGGTKNIQYF	TGTGCCAGCAGTGCACTGGGAGGAACCAAAAACATTCAGTACTTC
few	TRBV28	TRBD1	TRBJ1-5	CASKNQGAAQPQHF	TGTGCCAGCAAAAACCAGGGGGCCGCACAGCCCCAGCATTTT
-	TRBV10-3	TRBD2	TRBJ2-1	CAISDQGLAGQYEQFF	TGTGCCATCAGTGATCAGGGACTAGCGGGCCAGTATGAGCAGTTCTTC
-	TRBV29-1	-	TRBJ2-2	CSVRGRSTGELFF	TGCAGCGTTCGGGGGAGGAGCACCGGGGAGCTGTTTTTT
-	TRBV18	-	TRBJ2-5	CASSADLQETQYF	TGTGCCAGCTCAGCCGATCTACAAGAGACCCAGTACTTC
few	TRBV5-1	-	TRBJ2-2	CASSVNTGELFF	TGCGCCAGCAGCGTAAACACCGGGGAGCTGTTTTTT
-	TRBV6-5	-	TRBJ1-2	CASSYSRRTGYTF	TGTGCCAGCAGTTACAGCAGGAGGACTGGCTACACCTTC
-	TRBV28	-	TRBJ2-6	CATNAGASGANVLTF	TGTGCCACCAATGCGGGGGCCTCTGGGGCCAACGTCCTGACTTTC
-	TRBV18	-	TRBJ1-1	CASSPEQGPNTEAFF	TGTGCCAGCTCACCAGAACAGGGTCCGAACACTGAAGCTTTCTTT
-	TRBV7-2	TRBD2	TRBJ2-1	CASSFSAGVPNEQFF	TGTGCCAGCAGCTTTTCGGCGGGAGTTCCCAATGAGCAGTTCTTC
-	TRBV7-2	-	TRBJ2-5	CASSRGGGETQYF	TGTGCCAGCAGCCGCGGCGGTGGAGAGACCCAGTACTTC
-	TRBV6-1	TRBD1	TRBJ2-7	CASRKDRAHEQYF	TGTGCCAGCAGGAAGGACAGGGCCCACGAGCAGTACTTC
few	TRBV19	TRBD1	TRBJ2-2	CASSTPRTGASGELFF	TGTGCCAGTAGTACCCCCCGTACAGGGGCGAGCGGGGAGCTGTTTTTT
-	TRBV6-5	-	TRBJ2-2	CASSYSSGAATGELFF	TGTGCCAGCAGTTACTCGAGTGGGGCGGCGACCGGGGAGCTGTTTTTT
-	TRBV6-1	-	TRBJ1-5	CASSENWSGQPQHF	TGTGCCAGCAGTGAAAATTGGTCGGGTCAGCCCCAGCATTTT
-	TRBV5-1	TRBD1	TRBJ2-7	CASSFLGQDSYEQYF	TGCGCCAGCAGCTTTCTGGGACAGGACTCCTACGAGCAGTACTTC
-	TRBV5-1	TRBD2	TRBJ2-2	CASSISGRAGGELFF	TGCGCCAGCAGCATTAGCGGGAGGGCCGGCGGGGAGCTGTTTTTT
-	TRBV27	-	TRBJ1-3	CASSWSLGDTIYF	TGTGCCAGCAGTTGGTCGCTAGGGGACACCATATATTTT
-	TRBV29-1	-	TRBJ2-7	CSVEDGTRFYEQYF	TGCAGCGTTGAAGATGGCACTCGATTTTACGAGCAGTACTTC
-	TRBV30	-	TRBJ2-5	CAWSPGRGYSQETQYF	TGTGCCTGGAGCCCTGGGCGGGGCTACTCCCAAGAGACCCAGTACTTC